These 32 T cell receptor beta chains were sequenced from one sample in a study of identical twins. TCRdb ran MiXCR on the 5' RACE reads and lists one entry per CDR3 protein. The table shows 690,000 or so distinct CDR3 sequences, with around 8.3% occurring only once. The sample was also linked to a second study, of yellow fever vaccine responses in identical twins.

Sequencing used PBMCs. The source of these receptors is a woman under 30 in good health.

There are a few counts of this clonotype. The chain has TRBV7-2 and TRBJ1-3, with D possibly TRBD1 on 5 matching bases. V lost 5 bases and J 7 bases, leaving 12 bases between the germline ends. Germline V gives CDR1 SGHTA, CDR2 FQGNSA. CDR3 length equals 13 residues. CDR3 coding DNA: TGTGCCAGCAGCGACAGATCCGGGAACACCATATATTTT. Protein product: CASSDRSGNTIYF.

The gene calls are TRBV29-1 and TRBJ2-2; possible D gene TRBD1, 5 bases. The germline V and J ends were trimmed by 6 bases and 7 bases, with 12 bases remaining between them. The germline gives CDR1 SQVTM, CDR2 ANQGSEA. The CDR3 runs 12 residues. The CDR3: CSVGPGIGELFF. DNA for the CDR3: TGCAGCGTGGGCCCAGGGATCGGGGAGCTGTTTTTT.

In nucleotides, the CDR3 is TGTGCAAGTCGCTTGTACGATCTCCCTAGCGGGAGAGTCTACAATGAGCAGTTCTTC. It specifies CASRLYDLPSGRVYNEQFF. This chain uses TRBV12-2 with TRBJ2-1; TRBD2, the table's D call, lacks a check against the DNA. TRBV12-2 is designated a pseudogene. This CDR3 comprises 19 residues.

The chain employs TRBV20-1 and TRBJ2-7; D remains ambiguous. Germline V lookup: CDR1 DFQATT, CDR2 SNEGSKA (reference sequence). V lost 5 bases to trimming and J lost 6 bases, with 11 bases between them. The CDR3 runs to 11 residues. CDR3 sequence: CSAPRPSEQYF. The DNA of the CDR3 is TGCAGTGCTCCCAGACCTAGCGAGCAGTACTTC.

This clonotype was picked up a small number of times. The rearrangement joins TRBV27 to TRBJ1-2, with a weak D call TRBD1 (5 bases). The CDR3 consists of 13 residues. Looked up from germline, CDR1 is MNHEY and CDR2 is SMNVEV (reference sequence). Trimming took 6 bases from V and 2 from J, leaving 10 bases between them. The CDR3 reads CASSRQSNYGYTF. Here the CDR3 DNA reads TGTGCCAGCAGCCGACAGTCCAACTATGGCTACACCTTC.

This clonotype was counted at least ten times. A junction end diverges from the germline sequence, so it may reflect a read error. The chain combines TRBV4-3 with TRBJ2-1; 10 positions match TRBD1. Per the germline V gene, CDR1 is LGHNA and CDR2 is YSLEER. CDR3 length: 17 amino acids. CDR3 amino acids: CASSQDNRQGAYDEQFF. The CDR3 nucleotides are TGCGCCAGCAGCCAAGATAATCGACAGGGGGCCTACGATGAGCAGTTCTTC.

V gene TRBV6-1 combines with J gene TRBJ2-7; D perhaps matches TRBD1 (6 bases). Germline CDR1 is MNHNS and CDR2 is SASEGT. The length of the CDR3 is 14 residues. V dropped 6 bases and J dropped 2 bases, with 14 bases sitting between them. CDR3 nucleotide sequence: TGTGCCAGCAGACAGGGCCTAGTAGCCTACGAGCAGTACTTC. This codes for CASRQGLVAYEQYF.

This clonotype was observed at least ten times. The chain joins TRBV10-3 to TRBJ2-7, with 10 bases lining up with TRBD1. The V gene end was trimmed by 7 bases and the J gene end by 0 bases; junction bases not matched to a gene: 6. CDR3 size: 15 residues. From germline, CDR1 is ENHRY and CDR2 SYGVKD. The CDR3 DNA reads TGTGCCATCACTCCGGGACAGGGGCCCTCCTACGAGCAGTACTTC. As protein: CAITPGQGPSYEQYF.

On this clonotype: A much larger clonotype is one base distant, so this may be a read error. The chain carries TRBV7-2 and TRBJ2-5, with 7 positions matching TRBD2. CDR1 is SGHTA and CDR2 is FQGNSA in the germline V gene. The CDR3 consists of 14 residues. Trimming took 4 bases from V and 1 from J; bases not matched to a gene: 3. The CDR3 DNA is TGTGCCAGCAGCTCGCGGACTAGCCAAGAGACCCAGTACTTC. It is translated as CASSSRTSQETQYF.

The chain employs TRBV14 and TRBJ2-2, with D maybe TRBD1 (5 bases). CDR1 SGHDN and CDR2 FVKESK come from the germline V gene. V dropped 4 bases and J dropped 3 bases, with 12 bases sitting between them. The CDR3 spans 15 residues. Written as DNA, the CDR3 is TGTGCCAGCAGCCGTACCAGGGTCGACACCGGGGAGCTGTTTTTT. Its translation is CASSRTRVDTGELFF. The full variable domain, completed using reference TRBV14 and TRBJ2-2, is EAGVTQFPSHSVIEKGQTVTLRCDPISGHDNLYWYRRVMGKEIKFLLHFVKESKQDESGMPNNRFLAERTGGTYSTLKVQPAELEDSGVYFCASSRTRVDTGELFFGEGSRLTVL.

This clonotype was recorded a few times. The CDR3 spells CASSSTTRSYIQYF. The CDR3, as DNA: TGTGCCAGCAGCTCAACAACCCGGTCGTACATTCAGTACTTC. The V call is TRBV7-9, the J call TRBJ2-4; the D is unclear. Trimming took off 4 bases at V and 8 bases at J, with 15 bases between the two ends. The CDR3 covers 14 residues. Germline loops: CDR1 SEHNR, CDR2 FQNEAQ (reference sequence).

The chain employs TRBV6-1 and TRBJ2-7; D is ambiguous. Germline loops: CDR1 MNHNS, CDR2 SASEGT. Trimming shortened V by 7 bases and J by 1 base, and 14 bases separated the two germline ends. The CDR3 length is 14 residues. CDR3 sequence: CASMGRSSSYEQYF. CDR3 coding DNA: TGTGCCAGCATGGGCAGGAGTTCGTCCTACGAGCAGTACTTC.

V and J are TRBV6-1 and TRBJ2-7, with 9 bases lining up with TRBD2. The CDR3 consists of 15 residues. J gave up 4 bases and V 6 bases, and 10 bases lay outside the gene matches. Germline lookup yields CDR1 MNHNS and CDR2 SASEGT. The chain's CDR3 is CASSTLAGKSYEQYF. The CDR3 region has the DNA TGTGCCAGCAGCACGCTAGCGGGAAAGTCGTACGAGCAGTACTTC.

The count of this clonotype is one. V and J are TRBV5-1 and TRBJ2-5; D is ambiguous. The germline V and J ends were trimmed by 0 bases and 0 bases, with 9 bases remaining between them. The CDR3 runs 15 residues. Germline V gene data show CDR1 as SGHRS and CDR2 as YFSETQ. CDR3 nucleotides: TGCGCCAGCAGCTTGGTATTTGTAAACCAAGAGACCCAGTACTTC. Residues: CASSLVFVNQETQYF.

The chain links TRBV5-5 to TRBJ1-1, with D maybe TRBD1 (5 bases). The ends were cut back, 6 bases at V and 0 bases at J, with 12 bases in the middle. The CDR3 length is 14 residues. Per germline, CDR1 SGHKS and CDR2 YYEKEE (reference sequence). CDR3: CASNPGGVNTEAFF. CDR3 DNA sequence: TGTGCCAGCAATCCGGGAGGGGTGAACACTGAAGCTTTCTTT.

J is TRBJ2-3 and V is TRBV6-1, with 7 nucleotides matching TRBD1. This CDR3 is built from 15 residues. Germline V gene data show CDR1 as MNHNS and CDR2 as SASEGT. The J segment lost 4 bases and the V segment lost 2 bases, leaving 6 bases of the junction unmatched. CDR3 loop: CASSESGTAPDTQYF. In nucleotides, the CDR3 is TGTGCCAGCAGTGAATCCGGGACAGCTCCAGATACGCAGTATTTT.

The V call is TRBV20-1, the J call TRBJ1-2; D perhaps matches TRBD1 (6 bases). Trimming cost V 4 bases and J 2 bases, with 17 bases left between them. The V gene's germline CDR1 is DFQATT and CDR2 SNEGSKA (reference sequence). This CDR3 spans 15 amino acids. The CDR3 DNA is TGCAGTGCTATGACTACGCCAACAGGGAACTATGGCTACACCTTC. Its protein product is CSAMTTPTGNYGYTF.

A few counts support this clonotype. The chain employs TRBV7-9 and TRBJ2-5; 16 nucleotides align to TRBD2. The CDR3 length is 17 residues. Germline-derived CDR1 and CDR2 are SEHNR and FQNEAQ (reference sequence). Trimming cost V 5 bases and J 5 bases; bases outside gene matches: 8. Written as DNA, the CDR3 is TGTGCCAGCAGCGAGGGACTAGCGGGAGGGCCGGAGGAGACCCAGTACTTC. Protein sequence: CASSEGLAGGPEETQYF.

This clonotype was counted ten times or more. The chain combines TRBV7-9 with TRBJ2-2; TRBD1 agrees at 8 bases. J gave up 5 bases and V 6 bases, and 11 bases lay outside the gene matches. This CDR3 is built from 16 residues. Germline V gives CDR1 SEHNR, CDR2 FQNEAQ (reference sequence). The CDR3 region is CASRSPYWTGTGELFF. Here the CDR3 DNA reads TGTGCCAGCAGGTCGCCCTATTGGACAGGGACCGGGGAGCTGTTTTTT. Drawing the rest from reference TRBV7-9 and TRBJ2-2, the complete variable domain is DTGVSQNPRHKITKRGQNVTFRCDPISEHNRLYWYRQTLGQGPEFLTYFQNEAQLEKSRLLSDRFSAERPKGSFSTLEIQRTEQGDSAMYLCASRSPYWTGTGELFFGEGSRLTVL.

This clonotype turned up a few times. In DNA form, the CDR3 reads TGTGCCAGCACCCCCTTTTCGGGCACAGATACGCAGTATTTT. It translates to CASTPFSGTDTQYF. V usage is TRBV27 and J usage is TRBJ2-3, with no clear D. V dropped 7 bases and J dropped 1 base, with 12 bases sitting between them. Germline assignment: CDR1 MNHEY and CDR2 SMNVEV (reference sequence). The CDR3 is 14 amino acids.

This clonotype was found a few times. V is TRBV6-2 or TRBV6-3 and J is TRBJ2-1, with 8 bases matching TRBD2. The CDR3 contains 15 residues. From germline, CDR1 is MNHEY and CDR2 SVGEGT. Unmatched junction bases numbered 12, after V lost 6 bases and J lost 8 bases. CDR3 nucleotides: TGTGCCAGCAGCCCCGCGTCGGGGGGGGGCGATGAGCAGTTCTTC. Its protein is CASSPASGGGDEQFF.

This clonotype has a handful of counts. The J gene is TRBJ2-7, the V gene TRBV19; D might be TRBD1 or TRBD2, each matching 5 bases. Looked up from germline, CDR1 is LNHDA and CDR2 is SQIVND (reference sequence). This CDR3 spans 16 amino acids. Trimming cost V 3 bases and J 0 bases, with 15 bases left between them. CDR3 amino acids: CASSIRSLGVSYEQYF. In nucleotides, the CDR3 is TGTGCCAGTAGTATTCGTTCTCTGGGGGTCTCCTACGAGCAGTACTTC.

This clonotype was recorded at least ten times. This chain uses TRBV12-3 or TRBV12-4 with TRBJ2-7; 7 bases are a match to TRBD1. This CDR3 contains 14 residues. J gave up 2 bases and V 7 bases, and 8 bases lay outside the gene matches. DNA of the CDR3: TGTGCCAGCACTCCTCGAGGGGGCCCCTACGAGCAGTACTTC. It specifies CASTPRGGPYEQYF.

Only a few counts were recorded for this clonotype. This chain connects TRBV12-3 or TRBV12-4 to TRBJ2-6; D gene ambiguous. The CDR3 runs 17 residues. The ends were cut back, 3 bases at V and 1 base at J, with 13 bases in the middle. In DNA form, the CDR3 reads TGTGCCAGCAGTTTTAAGCAGGTAGAATCTGGGGCCAACGTCCTGACTTTC. Its translation is CASSFKQVESGANVLTF.

The J gene is TRBJ2-3, the V gene TRBV10-1; D is possibly TRBD2 (5 bases). The germline V gene has CDR1 WNHNN and CDR2 SYGVQD (reference sequence). The CDR3 covers 14 residues. Trimming shortened V by 3 bases and J by 2 bases, and 9 bases separated the two germline ends. The CDR3 is CASSDGENTDTQYF. The CDR3 DNA follows: TGCGCCAGCAGTGATGGGGAGAACACAGATACGCAGTATTTT.

On this clonotype itself: One end of the junction is discordant with germline, which a read error may explain. The V call is TRBV12-3 or TRBV12-4, the J call TRBJ2-1; D not resolved. There are 14 residues in the CDR3. The CDR3 bases are TGTGCCAGCAGCCAATATAGATCCTACAATGAGCATTTCTTC. Translating it yields CASSQYRSYNEHFF.

This clonotype was counted many times. Written as DNA, the CDR3 is TGTGCCAGCAGCTTGGCGAGTGTTGAGCAGTACTTC. Its translation: CASSLASVEQYF. The chain uses TRBV5-6 and TRBJ2-7; D is unresolved. CDR3 size: 12 residues. The germline CDR1 and CDR2 sequences are SGHDT and YYEEEE. V gave up 0 bases and J gave up 7 bases, with 8 bases separating them.

The gene calls are TRBV7-3 and TRBJ1-1; 8 bases fit TRBD1. The CDR3 spans 16 residues. With 5 bases clipped from V and 5 bases from J, the junction kept 13 bases outside the gene matches. Per germline, CDR1 SGHTA and CDR2 FQGTGA. The CDR3 DNA is TGTGCCAGCAGCCTCACAGGGGGATCCCTGAGTACTGAAGCTTTCTTT. This encodes CASSLTGGSLSTEAFF.

This clonotype was observed a few times. This chain connects TRBV7-2 to TRBJ1-1; the D gene is possibly TRBD1 (5 bases). Trimming left V 0 bases short and J 5 bases short, with 13 bases between. Germline V lookup: CDR1 SGHTA, CDR2 FQGNSA. This CDR3 contains 15 residues. This CDR3 is CASSLASRDETEAFF. The CDR3, as DNA: TGTGCCAGCAGCTTAGCGAGCAGGGATGAAACTGAAGCTTTCTTT.

CDR3 region: CATSRETGTGGPTDTQYF. The CDR3 DNA reads TGTGCCACCAGCAGAGAAACCGGGACAGGGGGCCCCACAGATACGCAGTATTTT. This rearrangement joins TRBV15 to TRBJ2-3, with 12 bases lining up with TRBD1. V lost 0 bases to trimming and J lost 2 bases; unmatched junction nucleotides: 6. This CDR3 has 18 amino acids. Germline V CDR1 and CDR2: LNHNV, YYDKDF (reference sequence).

This clonotype was counted ten times or more. The chain recombines TRBV14 with TRBJ2-5; D is undetermined. The CDR3 loop spans 13 amino acids. Germline CDR1 and CDR2: SGHDN and FVKESK. V gave up 0 bases and J gave up 7 bases, with 9 bases separating them. The chain's CDR3 is CASSQDIPGTQYF. DNA for the CDR3: TGTGCCAGCAGCCAAGATATTCCCGGGACCCAGTACTTC.

Only a few counts were recorded for this clonotype. V gene TRBV12-3 or TRBV12-4 combines with J gene TRBJ1-3; 8 bases match TRBD1. With 3 bases clipped from V and 0 bases from J, the junction kept 7 bases outside the gene matches. CDR3 length equals 17 residues. The CDR3 spells CASSFLDRVLSGNTIYF. The CDR3 coding sequence is TGTGCCAGCAGTTTTTTGGACAGGGTACTCTCTGGAAACACCATATATTTT.